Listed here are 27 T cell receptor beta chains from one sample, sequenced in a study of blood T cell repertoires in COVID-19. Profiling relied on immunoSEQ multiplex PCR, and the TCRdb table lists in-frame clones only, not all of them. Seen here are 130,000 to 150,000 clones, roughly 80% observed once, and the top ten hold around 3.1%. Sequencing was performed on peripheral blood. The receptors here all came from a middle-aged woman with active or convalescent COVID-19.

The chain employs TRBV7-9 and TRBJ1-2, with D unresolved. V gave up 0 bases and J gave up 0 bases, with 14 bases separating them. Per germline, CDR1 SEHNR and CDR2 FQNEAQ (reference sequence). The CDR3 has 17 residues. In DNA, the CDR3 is TGTGCCAGCAGCTTAGCTCCGAGGCAGCAAGCTAACTATGGCTACACCTTC. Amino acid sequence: CASSLAPRQQANYGYTF.

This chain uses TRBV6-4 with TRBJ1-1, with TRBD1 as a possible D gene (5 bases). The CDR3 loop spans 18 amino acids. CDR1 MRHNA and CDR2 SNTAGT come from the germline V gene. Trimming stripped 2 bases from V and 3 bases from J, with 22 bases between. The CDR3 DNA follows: TGTGCCAGCAGTGACCACCTGGACCCCCGGGGGAAGTACACTGAAGCTTTCTTT. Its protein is CASSDHLDPRGKYTEAFF.

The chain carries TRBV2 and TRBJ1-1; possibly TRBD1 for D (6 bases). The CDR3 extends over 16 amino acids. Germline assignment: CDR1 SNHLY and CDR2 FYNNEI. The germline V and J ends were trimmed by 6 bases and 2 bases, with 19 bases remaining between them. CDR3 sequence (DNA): TGTGCCAGCAGGCCCCACCGGCCAGGGGAAAACACTGAAGCTTTCTTT. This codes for CASRPHRPGENTEAFF.

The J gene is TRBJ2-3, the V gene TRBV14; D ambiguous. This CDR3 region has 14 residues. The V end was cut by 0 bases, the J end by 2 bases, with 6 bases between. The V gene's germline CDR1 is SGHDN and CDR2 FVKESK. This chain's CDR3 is CASSQDGHTDTQYF. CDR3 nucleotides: TGTGCCAGCAGCCAAGATGGCCACACAGATACGCAGTATTTT. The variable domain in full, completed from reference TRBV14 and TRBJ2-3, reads EAGVTQFPSHSVIEKGQTVTLRCDPISGHDNLYWYRRVMGKEIKFLLHFVKESKQDESGMPNNRFLAERTGGTYSTLKVQPAELEDSGVYFCASSQDGHTDTQYFGPGTRLTVL.

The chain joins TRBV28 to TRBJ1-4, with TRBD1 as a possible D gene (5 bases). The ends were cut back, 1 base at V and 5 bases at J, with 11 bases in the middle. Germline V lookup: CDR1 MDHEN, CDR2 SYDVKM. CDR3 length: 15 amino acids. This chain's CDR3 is CASSLSRQGNEKLFF. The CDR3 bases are TGTGCCAGCAGTTTATCTCGCCAGGGAAATGAAAAACTGTTTTTT. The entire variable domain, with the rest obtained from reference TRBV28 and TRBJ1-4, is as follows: DVKVTQSSRYLVKRTGEKVFLECVQDMDHENMFWYRQDPGLGLRLIYFSYDVKMKEKGDIPEGYSVSREKKERFSLILESASTNQTSMYLCASSLSRQGNEKLFFGSGTQLSVL.

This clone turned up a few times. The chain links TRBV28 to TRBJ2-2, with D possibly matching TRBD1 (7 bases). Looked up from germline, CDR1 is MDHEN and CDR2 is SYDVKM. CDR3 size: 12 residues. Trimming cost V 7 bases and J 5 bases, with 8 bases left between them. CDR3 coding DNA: TGTGCCAGCACAGGGGGGACCGGGGAGCTGTTTTTT. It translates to CASTGGTGELFF. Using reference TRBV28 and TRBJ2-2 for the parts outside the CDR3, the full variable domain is DVKVTQSSRYLVKRTGEKVFLECVQDMDHENMFWYRQDPGLGLRLIYFSYDVKMKEKGDIPEGYSVSREKKERFSLILESASTNQTSMYLCASTGGTGELFFGEGSRLTVL.

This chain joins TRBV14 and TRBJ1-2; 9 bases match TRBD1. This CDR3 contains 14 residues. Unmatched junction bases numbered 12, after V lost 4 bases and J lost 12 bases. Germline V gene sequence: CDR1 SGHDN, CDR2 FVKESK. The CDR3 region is CASSPGQGLGEDTF. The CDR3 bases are TGTGCCAGCAGCCCGGGACAGGGACTTGGAGAAGACACCTTC.

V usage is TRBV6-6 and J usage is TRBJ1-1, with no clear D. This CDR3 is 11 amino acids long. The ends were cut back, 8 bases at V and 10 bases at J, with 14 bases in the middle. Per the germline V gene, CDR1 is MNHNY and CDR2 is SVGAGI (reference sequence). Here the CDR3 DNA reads TGTGCCAGCCACACGGCGCCGGGAGCTTTCTTT. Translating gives CASHTAPGAFF.

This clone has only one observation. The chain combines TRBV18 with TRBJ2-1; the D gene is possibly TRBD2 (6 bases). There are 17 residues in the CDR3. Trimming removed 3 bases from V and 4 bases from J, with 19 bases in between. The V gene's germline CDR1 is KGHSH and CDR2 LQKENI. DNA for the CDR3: TGTGCCAGCTCACCGCTCGGGGGAGGCGGGTCTTACAATGAGCAGTTCTTC. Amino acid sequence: CASSPLGGGGSYNEQFF.

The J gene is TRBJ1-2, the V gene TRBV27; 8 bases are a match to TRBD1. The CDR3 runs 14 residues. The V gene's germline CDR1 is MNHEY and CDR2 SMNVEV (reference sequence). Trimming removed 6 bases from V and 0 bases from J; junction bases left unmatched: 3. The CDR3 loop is CASRDRASNYGYTF. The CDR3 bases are TGTGCCAGCAGGGACAGGGCCTCTAACTATGGCTACACCTTC.

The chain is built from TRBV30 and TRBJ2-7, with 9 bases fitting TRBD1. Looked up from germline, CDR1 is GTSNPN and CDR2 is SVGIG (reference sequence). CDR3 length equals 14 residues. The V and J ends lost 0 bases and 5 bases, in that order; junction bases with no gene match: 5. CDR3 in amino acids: CAWSVWDRDNEQYF. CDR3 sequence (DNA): TGTGCCTGGAGTGTCTGGGACAGGGACAACGAGCAGTACTTC.

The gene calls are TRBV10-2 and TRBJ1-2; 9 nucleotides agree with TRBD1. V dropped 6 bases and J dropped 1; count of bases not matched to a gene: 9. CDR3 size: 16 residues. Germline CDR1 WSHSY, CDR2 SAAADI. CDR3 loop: CASRAGTGRDNYGYTF. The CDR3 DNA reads TGCGCCAGCAGGGCCGGGACAGGGAGGGATAACTATGGCTACACCTTC.

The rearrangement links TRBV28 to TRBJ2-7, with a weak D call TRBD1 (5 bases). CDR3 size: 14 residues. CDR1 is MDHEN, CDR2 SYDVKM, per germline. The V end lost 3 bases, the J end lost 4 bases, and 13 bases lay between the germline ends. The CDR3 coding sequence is TGTGCCAGCAGTTTTCACAGGTCCCAATACGAGCAGTACTTC. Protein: CASSFHRSQYEQYF.

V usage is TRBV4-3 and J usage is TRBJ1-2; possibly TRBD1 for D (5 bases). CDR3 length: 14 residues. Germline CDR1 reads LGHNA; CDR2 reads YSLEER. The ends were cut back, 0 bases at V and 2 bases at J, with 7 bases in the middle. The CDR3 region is CASSQDSGNYGYTF. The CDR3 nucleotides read TGCGCCAGCAGCCAAGATTCAGGGAACTATGGCTACACCTTC.

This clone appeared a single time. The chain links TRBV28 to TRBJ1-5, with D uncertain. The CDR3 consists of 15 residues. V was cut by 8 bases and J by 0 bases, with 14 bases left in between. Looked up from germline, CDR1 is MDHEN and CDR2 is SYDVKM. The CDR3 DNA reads TGTGCCAGCGGATTCCTTCAGGTTAGCAATCAGCCCCAGCATTTT. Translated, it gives CASGFLQVSNQPQHF.

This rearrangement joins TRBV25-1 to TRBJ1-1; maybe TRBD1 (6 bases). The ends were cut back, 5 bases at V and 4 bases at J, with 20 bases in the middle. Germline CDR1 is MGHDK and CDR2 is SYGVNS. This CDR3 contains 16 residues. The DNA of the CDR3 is TGTGCCAGCAGTTCCCGGGGGGCATATGACGGCACTGAAGCTTTCTTT. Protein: CASSSRGAYDGTEAFF. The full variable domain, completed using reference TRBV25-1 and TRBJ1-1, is EADIYQTPRYLVIGTGKKITLECSQTMGHDKMYWYQQDPGMELHLIHYSYGVNSTEKGDLSSESTVSRIRTEHFPLTLESARPSHTSQYLCASSSRGAYDGTEAFFGQGTRLTVV.

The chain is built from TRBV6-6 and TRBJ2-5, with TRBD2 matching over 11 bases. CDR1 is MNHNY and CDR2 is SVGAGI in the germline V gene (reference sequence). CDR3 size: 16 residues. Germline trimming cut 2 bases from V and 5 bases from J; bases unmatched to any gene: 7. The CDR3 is CASSYAVAGGRETQYF. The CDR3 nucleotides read TGTGCCAGCAGTTACGCGGTAGCGGGAGGGAGGGAGACCCAGTACTTC.

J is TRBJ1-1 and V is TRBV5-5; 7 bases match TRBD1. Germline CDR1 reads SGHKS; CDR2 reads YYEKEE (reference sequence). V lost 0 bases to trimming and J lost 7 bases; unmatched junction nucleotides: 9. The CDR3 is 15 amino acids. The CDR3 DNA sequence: TGTGCCAGCAGCTTGGGGTACAGGGGATTATATGAAGCTTTCTTT. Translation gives CASSLGYRGLYEAFF. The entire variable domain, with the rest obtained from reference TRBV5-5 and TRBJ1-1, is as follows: DAGVTQSPTHLIKTRGQQVTLRCSPISGHKSVSWYQQVLGQGPQFIFQYYEKEERGRGNFPDRFSARQFPNYSSELNVNALLLGDSALYLCASSLGYRGLYEAFFGQGTRLTVV.

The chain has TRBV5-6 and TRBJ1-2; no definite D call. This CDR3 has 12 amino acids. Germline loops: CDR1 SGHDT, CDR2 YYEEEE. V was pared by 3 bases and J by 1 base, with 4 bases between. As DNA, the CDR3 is TGTGCCAGCAGCTCAAATAACTATGGCTACACCTTC. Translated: CASSSNNYGYTF.

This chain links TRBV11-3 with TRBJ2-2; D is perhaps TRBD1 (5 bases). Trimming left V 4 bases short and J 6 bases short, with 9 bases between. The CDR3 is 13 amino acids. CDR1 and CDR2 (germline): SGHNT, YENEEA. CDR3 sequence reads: CASSYEGAGELFF. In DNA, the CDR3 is TGTGCCAGCAGCTATGAAGGGGCCGGGGAGCTGTTTTTT. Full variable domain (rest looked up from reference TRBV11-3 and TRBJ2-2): EAGVVQSPRYKIIEKKQPVAFWCNPISGHNTLYWYLQNLGQGPELLIRYENEEAVDDSQLPKDRFSAERLKGVDSTLKIQPAELGDSAVYLCASSYEGAGELFFGEGSRLTVL.

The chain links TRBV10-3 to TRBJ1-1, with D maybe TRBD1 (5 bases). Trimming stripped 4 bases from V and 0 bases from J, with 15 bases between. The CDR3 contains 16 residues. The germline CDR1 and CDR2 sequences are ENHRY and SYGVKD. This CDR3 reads CAISAGGSGVNTEAFF. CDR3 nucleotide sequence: TGTGCCATCAGTGCGGGGGGGAGTGGGGTGAACACTGAAGCTTTCTTT.

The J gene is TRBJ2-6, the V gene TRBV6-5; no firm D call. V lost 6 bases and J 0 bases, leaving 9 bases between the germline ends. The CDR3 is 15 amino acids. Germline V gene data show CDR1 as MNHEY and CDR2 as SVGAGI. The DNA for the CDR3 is TGTGCCAGCAGCTGGGCCTCCTCTGGGGCCAACGTCCTGACTTTC. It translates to CASSWASSGANVLTF.

In nucleotides, the CDR3 is TGTGCCAGCAGTTTGTTCAGGACAGGTTATCGAGGGGGCACTGAAGCTTTCTTT. Protein: CASSLFRTGYRGGTEAFF. The chain recombines TRBV28 with TRBJ1-1; 7 bases fit TRBD1. The germline CDR1 and CDR2 sequences are MDHEN and SYDVKM. The CDR3 contains 18 residues. V was clipped by 3 bases and J by 4 bases; unmatched bases: 17. Variable domain in full (rest from reference TRBV28 and TRBJ1-1): DVKVTQSSRYLVKRTGEKVFLECVQDMDHENMFWYRQDPGLGLRLIYFSYDVKMKEKGDIPEGYSVSREKKERFSLILESASTNQTSMYLCASSLFRTGYRGGTEAFFGQGTRLTVV.

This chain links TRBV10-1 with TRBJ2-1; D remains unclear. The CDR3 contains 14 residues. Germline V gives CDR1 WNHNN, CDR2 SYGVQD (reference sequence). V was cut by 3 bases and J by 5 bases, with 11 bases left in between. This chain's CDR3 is CASSDQLPHNEQFF. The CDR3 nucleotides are TGCGCCAGCAGTGATCAACTACCCCACAATGAGCAGTTCTTC.

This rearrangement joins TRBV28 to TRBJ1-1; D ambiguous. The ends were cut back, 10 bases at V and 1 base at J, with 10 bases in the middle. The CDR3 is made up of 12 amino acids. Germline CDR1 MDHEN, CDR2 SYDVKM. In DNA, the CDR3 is TGTGCCACCCTGAGGGCGAACACTGAAGCTTTCTTT. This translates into CATLRANTEAFF.

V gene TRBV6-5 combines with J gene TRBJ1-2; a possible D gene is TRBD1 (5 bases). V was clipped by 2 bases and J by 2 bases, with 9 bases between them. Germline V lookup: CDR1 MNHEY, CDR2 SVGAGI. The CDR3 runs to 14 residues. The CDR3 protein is CASSYDRINYGYTF. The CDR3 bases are TGTGCCAGCAGTTACGACAGAATAAACTATGGCTACACCTTC.

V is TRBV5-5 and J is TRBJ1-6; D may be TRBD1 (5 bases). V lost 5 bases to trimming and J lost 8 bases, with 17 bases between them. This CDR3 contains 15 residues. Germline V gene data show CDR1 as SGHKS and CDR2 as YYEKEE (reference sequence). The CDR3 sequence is CASSYAQGWDSPLHF. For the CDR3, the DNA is TGTGCCAGCAGTTACGCGCAGGGCTGGGATTCACCCCTCCACTTT.